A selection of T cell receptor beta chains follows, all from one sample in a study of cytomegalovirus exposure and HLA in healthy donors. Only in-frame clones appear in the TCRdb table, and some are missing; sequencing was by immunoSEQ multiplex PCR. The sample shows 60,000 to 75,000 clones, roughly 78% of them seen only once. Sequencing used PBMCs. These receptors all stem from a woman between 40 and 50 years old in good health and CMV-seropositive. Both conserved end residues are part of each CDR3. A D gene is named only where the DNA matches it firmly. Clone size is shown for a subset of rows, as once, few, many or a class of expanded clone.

CASRSNRGPTGELFF,TGTGCCAGCAGATCAAACAGGGGGCCCACCGGGGAGCTGTTTTTT,few,TRBV11-2,TRBD1,15,TRBJ2-2
CASSLRAGTEAFF,TGTGCCAGCTCCCTTCGAGCGGGAACTGAAGCTTTCTTT,.,TRBV18,.,13,TRBJ1-1
CASSLGWAQTYGYTF,TGTGCCAGCAGCTTAGGTTGGGCGCAGACCTATGGCTACACCTTC,.,TRBV7-2,.,15,TRBJ1-2
CASSLEFRAMDYGYTF,TGCGCCAGCAGCTTGGAATTCAGGGCGATGGACTATGGCTACACCTTC,.,TRBV5-1,.,16,TRBJ1-2
CASSESLAGYNEQFF,TGTGCCAGCAGTGAGTCCCTAGCGGGGTACAATGAGCAGTTCTTC,.,TRBV6-4,TRBD2,15,TRBJ2-1
CASSAPGGANEKLFF,TGTGCCAGCAGTGCCCCTGGGGGGGCGAATGAAAAACTGTTTTTT,.,TRBV6-5,.,15,TRBJ1-4
CASSFDTFPTDTQYF,TGTGCCAGCAGCTTCGACACCTTCCCCACAGATACGCAGTATTTT,.,TRBV7-9,.,15,TRBJ2-3
CASRDGQGLYGYTF,TGTGCCAGCAGAGATGGACAGGGGCTCTATGGCTACACCTTC,.,TRBV6-5,TRBD1,14,TRBJ1-2
CASSSSGEYLGYTF,TGTGCCAGCTCCTCGTCAGGGGAATACTTAGGCTACACCTTC,.,TRBV18,.,14,TRBJ1-2
CASSPRGERTDTQYF,TGTGCCAGCAGTCCTCGGGGGGAACGCACAGATACGCAGTATTTT,.,TRBV11-2,TRBD2,15,TRBJ2-3
CASSQDMGQPQHF,TGTGCCAGCAGCCAAGATATGGGCCAGCCCCAGCATTTT,few,TRBV4-2,.,13,TRBJ1-5
CASSSGLAPDTGELFF,TGCGCCAGCAGCTCAGGACTGGCACCCGACACCGGGGAGCTGTTTTTT,.,TRBV5-1,.,16,TRBJ2-2
CASSDRGSDQYF,TGTGCCAGCAGTGACAGGGGGTCGGACCAGTACTTC,few,TRBV6-6,TRBD1,12,TRBJ2-5
CASSVGGTQGETQYF,TGTGCCAGCAGCGTAGGGGGCACCCAGGGAGAGACCCAGTACTTC,.,TRBV9,.,15,TRBJ2-5
CASSLGLAGDGQTQYF,TGTGCCAGCAGCTTGGGACTAGCGGGGGATGGACAGACCCAGTACTTC,.,TRBV5-6,TRBD2,16,TRBJ2-5
CASSDKLGPGYEQYF,TGTGCCAGCAGTGACAAACTCGGGCCAGGGTACGAGCAGTACTTC,.,TRBV25-1,.,15,TRBJ2-7
CASSFARRGDTEAFF,TGTGCCAGCAGTTTCGCCAGAAGGGGTGACACTGAAGCTTTCTTT,few,TRBV6-5,.,15,TRBJ1-1
CASSQEERHPFNQPQHF,TGCGCCAGCAGCCAAGAGGAAAGACACCCTTTCAATCAGCCCCAGCATTTT,.,TRBV4-1,.,17,TRBJ1-5
CASRDRVTPLHF,TGTGCCAGCAGGGACAGGGTGACACCCCTCCACTTT,.,TRBV2,TRBD1,12,TRBJ1-6
CASSEALRHYEQYF,TGTGCCAGCAGTGAAGCGCTTCGACACTACGAGCAGTACTTC,.,TRBV6-1,.,14,TRBJ2-7
CASSSPGRPGDSPLHF,TGTGCCAGCAGTTCCCCGGGGAGGCCGGGCGATTCACCCCTCCACTTT,.,TRBV6-5,.,16,TRBJ1-6
CASSLNRVYSPLHF,TGTGCCAGCAGCTTAAACAGGGTTTATTCACCCCTCCACTTT,.,TRBV7-3,.,14,TRBJ1-6
CASSEPNRPGAFF,TGTGCCAGCAGTGAACCAAACAGGCCTGGGGCTTTCTTT,.,TRBV6-1,.,13,TRBJ1-1
CASSLGTSTTEAFF,TGCGCCAGCAGCTTGGGGACAAGTACCACTGAAGCTTTCTTC,.,TRBV5-1,.,14,TRBJ1-1
CASSSRQGAYETQYF,TGCGCCAGCAGCTCCCGACAGGGGGCTTATGAGACCCAGTACTTC,.,TRBV5-1,TRBD1,15,TRBJ2-5
CASSGLRDRGNEKLFF,TGTGCCAGCAGCGGGCTCCGGGACAGGGGGAATGAAAAACTGTTTTTT,.,TRBV9,TRBD1,16,TRBJ1-4
CSVSEQGNTEAFF,TGCAGCGTTTCCGAACAGGGGAACACTGAAGCTTTCTTT,.,TRBV29-1,.,13,TRBJ1-1
CASSIREPAGPLDEQYF,TGTGCCAGTAGTATTCGGGAACCGGCGGGCCCTCTGGACGAGCAGTACTTC,few,TRBV19,.,17,TRBJ2-7
CASRPTGSRANVLTF,TGTGCCAGTAGGCCTACGGGATCTCGGGCCAACGTCCTGACTTTC,once,TRBV19,.,15,TRBJ2-6
CASSQGRGYYNEQFF,TGCGCCAGCAGCCAAGGACGCGGGTACTACAATGAGCAGTTCTTC,few,TRBV4-1,.,15,TRBJ2-1
CASIYPEGSDGYTF,TGTGCCAGCATCTACCCCGAGGGCAGCGACGGCTACACCTTC,few,TRBV2,.,14,TRBJ1-2
CASNKLAGDYNEQFF,TGTGCCAGCAACAAACTAGCGGGGGATTACAATGAGCAGTTCTTC,.,TRBV6-1,TRBD2,15,TRBJ2-1
CASRSRAETQYF,TGTGCCAGCAGATCGAGGGCAGAGACCCAGTACTTC,few,TRBV2,.,12,TRBJ2-5
CATSILAGSSYEQYF,TGTGCCACCAGCATACTAGCGGGGAGCTCCTACGAGCAGTACTTC,.,TRBV15,TRBD2,15,TRBJ2-7
CAWNPGSGETQYF,TGTGCCTGGAATCCAGGGTCCGGGGAGACCCAGTACTTC,.,TRBV30,.,13,TRBJ2-5
CASSQETEPNYGYTF,TGTGCCAGCAGCCAAGAAACAGAACCTAACTATGGCTACACCTTC,.,TRBV14,.,15,TRBJ1-2
CASTQQGFNSPLHF,TGTGCCAGCACCCAACAGGGATTTAATTCACCCCTCCACTTT,few,TRBV6-5,.,14,TRBJ1-6
CASSPQGADSPLHF,TGTGCCAGCAGCCCACAGGGAGCCGATTCACCCCTCCACTTT,.,TRBV11-2,.,14,TRBJ1-6
CASSESKNTEAFF,TGTGCCAGCAGTGAGTCAAAGAACACTGAAGCTTTCTTT,.,TRBV2,.,13,TRBJ1-1
CASSARARTGGYGYTF,TGTGCCAGTAGTGCCCGGGCAAGGACAGGGGGCTATGGCTACACCTTC,.,TRBV19,TRBD1,16,TRBJ1-2
CASSQGFLRGALTDTQYF,TGCGCCAGCAGCCAAGGTTTCCTGCGGGGGGCCCTCACAGATACGCAGTATTTT,.,TRBV4-1,TRBD2,18,TRBJ2-3
CSSRQGVGQPQHF,TGTTCCAGCAGACAGGGGGTTGGGCAGCCCCAGCATTTT,.,TRBV7-9,TRBD1,13,TRBJ1-5
CASSSLAGQPQHF,TGTGCCAGCAGCTCACTAGCTGGTCAGCCCCAGCATTTT,.,TRBV7-8,.,13,TRBJ1-5
CASSLLADTQYF,TGTGCCAGCAGCCTTTTAGCAGATACGCAGTATTTT,.,TRBV11-2,.,12,TRBJ2-3
CASSPGSTQETQYF,TGCGCCAGCAGTCCTGGGAGTACTCAAGAGACCCAGTACTTC,.,TRBV5-1,.,14,TRBJ2-5
CASSLLTRGDVDGYTF,TGCGCCAGCAGCTTGCTTACCAGGGGGGACGTGGATGGCTACACCTTC,.,TRBV5-1,TRBD1,16,TRBJ1-2
CASSEAAGSQPQHF,TGTGCCAGCAGTGAAGCGGCGGGGTCCCAGCCCCAGCATTTT,.,TRBV2,.,14,TRBJ1-5
CASSLGGRETQYF,TGTGCTAGCAGCCTGGGGGGACGGGAGACCCAGTACTTC,.,TRBV7-7,.,13,TRBJ2-5